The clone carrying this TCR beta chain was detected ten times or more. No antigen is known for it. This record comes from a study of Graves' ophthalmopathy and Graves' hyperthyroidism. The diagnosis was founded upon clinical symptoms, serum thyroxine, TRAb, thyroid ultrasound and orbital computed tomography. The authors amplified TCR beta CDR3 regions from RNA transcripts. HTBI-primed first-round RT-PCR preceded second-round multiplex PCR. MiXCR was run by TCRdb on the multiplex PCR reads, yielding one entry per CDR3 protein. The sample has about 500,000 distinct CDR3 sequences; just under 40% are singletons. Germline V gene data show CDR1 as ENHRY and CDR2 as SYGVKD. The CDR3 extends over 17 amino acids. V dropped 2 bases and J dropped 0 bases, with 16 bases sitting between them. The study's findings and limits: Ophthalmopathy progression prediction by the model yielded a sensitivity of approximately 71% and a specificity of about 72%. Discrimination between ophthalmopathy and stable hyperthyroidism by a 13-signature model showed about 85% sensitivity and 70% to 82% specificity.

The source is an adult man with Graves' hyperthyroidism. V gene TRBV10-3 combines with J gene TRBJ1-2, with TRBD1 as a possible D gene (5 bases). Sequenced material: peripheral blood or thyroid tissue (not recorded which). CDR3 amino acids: CAISETQGGDTNYGYTF. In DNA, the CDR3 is TGTGCCATCAGTGAGACTCAGGGAGGAGATACTAACTATGGCTACACCTTC.